The 5 T cell receptor beta chains below were found in one sample sequenced in a study of T cells after yellow fever vaccination. TCRdb called the 5' RACE reads again in MiXCR, with one record for every CDR3 protein. The profile covers about 340,000 distinct CDR3 sequences, with approximately 13% appearing a single time and about 3% taken by the ten largest. The sample here was CD4+ T cells sorted from PBMCs, taken 15 days after the yellow fever booster vaccination. These TCRs come from a man in his late teens or twenties who received the YFV17D yellow fever vaccine.

The V gene is TRBV6-5, the J gene TRBJ2-7; D assignment may be TRBD1 or TRBD2 (5 bases each). CDR1 and CDR2 from the germline V gene are MNHEY and SVGAGI. Between the trimmed V and J ends, which lost 0 bases and 2 bases, there was a span of 11 bases. The CDR3 is made up of 15 amino acids. CDR3 bases: TGTGCCAGCAGTTACTCGGGACCGGCCCCCTACGAGCAGTACTTC. Amino acids: CASSYSGPAPYEQYF.

Only a few counts were recorded for this clonotype. The chain carries TRBV5-6 and TRBJ1-2, with D possibly TRBD1 on 6 matching bases. V was cut by 0 bases and J by 1 base, with 16 bases left in between. Germline V gene lookup returns CDR1 SGHDT and CDR2 YYEEEE. This CDR3 is 17 amino acids long. CDR3 sequence (DNA): TGTGCCAGCAGCTTGGCCCCCACAGGGACGATTAACTATGGCTACACCTTC. Translating it yields CASSLAPTGTINYGYTF. Together with reference TRBV5-6 and TRBJ1-2, the CDR3 gives the full variable domain: DAGVTQSPTHLIKTRGQQVTLRCSPKSGHDTVSWYQQALGQGPQFIFQYYEEEERQRGNFPDRFSGHQFPNYSSELNVNALLLGDSALYLCASSLAPTGTINYGYTFGSGTRLTVV.

This clonotype was counted only a few times. This chain joins TRBV5-4 and TRBJ1-6; 9 nucleotides align to TRBD1. CDR3 length equals 16 residues. The V gene's germline CDR1 is SGHNT and CDR2 YYREEE (reference sequence). V shed 5 bases and J 14 bases; nucleotides not matched to a gene: 17. CDR3 amino acids: CASSQRGTGNPFTLHF. CDR3 DNA sequence: TGTGCCAGCAGTCAGCGGGGGACAGGGAACCCATTCACCCTCCACTTT.

In this sample, this clonotype turned up a few times. The chain uses TRBV5-1 and TRBJ2-7; D possibly corresponds to TRBD2 (6 bases). The germline V and J ends were trimmed by 1 base and 3 bases, with 8 bases remaining between them. Germline CDR1 and CDR2: SGHRS and YFSETQ. CDR3 size: 13 residues. This CDR3 reads CASSLTGDYEQYF. CDR3 DNA sequence: TGCGCCAGCAGCTTGACGGGGGACTACGAGCAGTACTTC.

Many counts were recorded for this clonotype. The chain uses TRBV18 and TRBJ1-4; D ambiguous. The CDR3 sequence is 15 residues long. Per germline, CDR1 KGHSH and CDR2 LQKENI. V was pared by 6 bases and J by 7 bases, with 18 bases between. Here the CDR3 reads CASSPPSTGGEKLFF. The CDR3 nucleotides read TGTGCCAGCTCTCCCCCGTCGACGGGAGGTGAAAAACTGTTTTTT.